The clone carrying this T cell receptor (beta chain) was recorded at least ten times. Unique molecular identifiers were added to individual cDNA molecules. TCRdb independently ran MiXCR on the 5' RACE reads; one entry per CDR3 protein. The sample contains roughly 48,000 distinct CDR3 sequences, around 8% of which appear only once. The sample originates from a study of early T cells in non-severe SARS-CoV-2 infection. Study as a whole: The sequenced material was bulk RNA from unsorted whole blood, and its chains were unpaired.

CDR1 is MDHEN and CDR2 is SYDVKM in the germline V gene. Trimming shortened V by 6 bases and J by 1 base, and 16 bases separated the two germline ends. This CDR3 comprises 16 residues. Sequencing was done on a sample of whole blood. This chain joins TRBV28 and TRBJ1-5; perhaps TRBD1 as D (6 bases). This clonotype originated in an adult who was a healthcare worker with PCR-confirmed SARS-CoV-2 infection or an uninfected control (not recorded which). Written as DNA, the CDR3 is TGTGCCAGCAGAGCGCATGGGACACCGAGCAATCAGCCCCAGCATTTT. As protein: CASRAHGTPSNQPQHF.